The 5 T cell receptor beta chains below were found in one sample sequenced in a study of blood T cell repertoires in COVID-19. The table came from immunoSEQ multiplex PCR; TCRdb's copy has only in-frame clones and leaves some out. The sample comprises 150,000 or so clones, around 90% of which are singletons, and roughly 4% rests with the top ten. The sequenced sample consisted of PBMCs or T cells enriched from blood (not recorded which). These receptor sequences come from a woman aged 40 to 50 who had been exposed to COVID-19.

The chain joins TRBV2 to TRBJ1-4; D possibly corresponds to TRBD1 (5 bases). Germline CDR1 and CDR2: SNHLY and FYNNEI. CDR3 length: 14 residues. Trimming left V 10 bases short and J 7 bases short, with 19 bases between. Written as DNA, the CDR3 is TGTGCCACTGCGGCGGGGGGTAATAGTGAAAAACTGTTTTTT. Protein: CATAAGGNSEKLFF. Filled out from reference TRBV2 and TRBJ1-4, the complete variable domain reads EPEVTQTPSHQVTQMGQEVILRCVPISNHLYFYWYRQILGQKVEFLVSFYNNEISEKSEIFDDQFSVERPDGSNFTLKIRSTKLEDSAMYFCATAAGGNSEKLFFGSGTQLSVL.

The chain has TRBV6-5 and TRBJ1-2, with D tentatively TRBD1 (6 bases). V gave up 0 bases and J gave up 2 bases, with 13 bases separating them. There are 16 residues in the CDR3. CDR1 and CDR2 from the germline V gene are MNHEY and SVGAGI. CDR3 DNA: TGTGCCAGCAGTTACTCGATGGGGCAGGGGAACTATGGCTACACCTTC. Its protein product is CASSYSMGQGNYGYTF.

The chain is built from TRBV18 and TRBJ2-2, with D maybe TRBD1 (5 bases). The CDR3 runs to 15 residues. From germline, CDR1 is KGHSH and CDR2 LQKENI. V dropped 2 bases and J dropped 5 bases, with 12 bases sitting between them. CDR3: CASSPNSRATGELFF. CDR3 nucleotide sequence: TGTGCCAGCTCACCAAATAGCAGGGCAACCGGGGAGCTGTTTTTT. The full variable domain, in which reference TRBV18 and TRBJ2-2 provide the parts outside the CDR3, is NAGVMQNPRHLVRRRGQEARLRCSPMKGHSHVYWYRQLPEEGLKFMVYLQKENIIDESGMPKERFSAEFPKEGPSILRIQQVVRGDSAAYFCASSPNSRATGELFFGEGSRLTVL.

The CDR3 spells CASSVVSGEETQYF. The DNA of the CDR3 is TGTGCCAGCAGCGTAGTGTCCGGTGAAGAGACCCAGTACTTC. This chain uses TRBV9 with TRBJ2-5; no definite D call. This CDR3 spans 14 amino acids. V lost 0 bases and J lost 3, with 9 bases in between. The germline CDR1 and CDR2 sequences are SGDLS and YYNGEE.

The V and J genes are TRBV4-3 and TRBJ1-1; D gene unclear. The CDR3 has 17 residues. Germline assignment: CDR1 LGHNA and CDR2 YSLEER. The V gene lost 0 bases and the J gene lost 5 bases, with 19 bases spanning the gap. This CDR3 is CASSQDMAGIVGTEAFF. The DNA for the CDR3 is TGCGCCAGCAGCCAAGATATGGCGGGAATCGTTGGTACTGAAGCTTTCTTT.